The T cell receptor beta chain described here comes from a study of shared clonotypes between healthy human individuals. About the research overall: The donor group consisted of a couple of women and a few men, aged 18 to 49. Overall study results and limits: Researchers sampled blood only, noting tissue repertoires likely differ.

Method: immunoSEQ multiplex PCR; TCRdb's copy keeps in-frame clones and lacks some. The sample has about 2 million clones; approximately 95% are singletons. CDR3 length: 12 residues. Germline V CDR1 and CDR2: ENHRY, SYGVKD. V dropped 6 bases and J dropped 5 bases, with 11 bases sitting between them. This clone was recorded once. Its matching antigen is unknown. V and J are TRBV10-3 and TRBJ2-7; D is ambiguous. Material for sequencing was naive CD4+ T cells sorted from blood. Subset given: CD45RA+ positively selected. The origin of this receptor is a man aged 18 to 30 in good health. CDR3 amino acids: CAISPGRDEQYF. The CDR3 DNA reads as TGTGCCATCAGCCCCGGGCGCGACGAGCAGTACTTC.